This record looks at one T cell receptor beta chain sequence and its context. Sequencing used immunoSEQ multiplex PCR; TCRdb keeps in-frame clones, though not all of them. The sample shows about 110,000 clones, over 65% of them seen only once. The record originates from a study of blood T cell repertoires in COVID-19. V lost 10 bases and J lost 2, with 11 bases in between. Per germline, CDR1 ENHRY and CDR2 SYGVKD. The CDR3 has 12 residues. J is TRBJ2-5 and V is TRBV10-3; weak D call: TRBD1 (5 bases). Sequenced material: peripheral blood. The sequence derives from a woman of 80 years or more with acute or convalescent COVID-19. The CDR3: CATQGSQETQYF. CDR3 sequence (DNA): TGTGCCACCCAGGGCTCTCAAGAGACCCAGTACTTC.